The 19 T cell receptor beta chains below come from one sample, sequenced in a study of blood T cell repertoires in COVID-19. Sequenced by immunoSEQ multiplex PCR; TCRdb stores in-frame clones only, minus some. This sample has 230,000 or so clones, with about 85% found just once. The sequenced sample consisted of PBMCs or T cells enriched from blood (not recorded which). These TCRs come from a woman aged 45-65 years who had been exposed to COVID-19.

For this clone: This sample also contains other DNA sequences that code for the same CDR3. V is TRBV5-1 and J is TRBJ1-2; D ambiguous. Germline values: CDR1 SGHRS, CDR2 YFSETQ. This CDR3 spans 12 amino acids. The V gene lost 4 bases and the J gene lost 4 bases, with 8 bases spanning the gap. CDR3 DNA: TGCGCCAGCAGCCTGGGGAGCTATGGCTACACCTTC. This gives the protein CASSLGSYGYTF. The full variable domain, in which reference TRBV5-1 and TRBJ1-2 provide the parts outside the CDR3, is KAGVTQTPRYLIKTRGQQVTLSCSPISGHRSVSWYQQTPGQGLQFLFEYFSETQRNKGNFPGRFSGRQFSNSRSEMNVSTLELGDSALYLCASSLGSYGYTFGSGTRLTVV.

The chain employs TRBV30 and TRBJ2-7, with 7 bases aligning to TRBD1. Trimming removed 6 bases from V and 0 bases from J; junction bases left unmatched: 14. This CDR3 has 16 residues. CDR1 and CDR2 (germline): GTSNPN, SVGIG (reference sequence). The CDR3 region is CACHRDRPPSSYEQYF. In DNA, the CDR3 is TGTGCCTGCCACCGGGACAGACCTCCGAGCTCCTACGAGCAGTACTTC.

The chain joins TRBV18 to TRBJ1-1; the D is unclear. Trimming took off 3 bases at V and 4 bases at J, with 9 bases between the two ends. The CDR3 sequence is 13 residues long. CDR1 and CDR2 (germline): KGHSH, LQKENI. CDR3: CASSPSRLTEAFF. The CDR3 DNA reads as TGTGCCAGCTCACCGTCGCGGCTCACTGAAGCTTTCTTT.

This clone was counted a few times. The chain joins TRBV6-5 to TRBJ1-6, with 7 positions matching TRBD1. CDR1 is MNHEY, CDR2 SVGAGI, per germline. The length of the CDR3 is 13 residues. The J segment lost 8 bases and the V segment lost 5 bases, leaving 3 bases of the junction unmatched. CDR3 residues: CASSRTGDSPLHF. Written as DNA, the CDR3 is TGTGCCAGCAGTCGGACAGGAGATTCACCCCTCCACTTT.

This clone has only one observation. The V call is TRBV6-5, the J call TRBJ1-6; 9 bases agree with TRBD1. This CDR3 comprises 14 residues. CDR1 is MNHEY, CDR2 SVGAGI, per germline. V gave up 6 bases and J gave up 10 bases; unmatched junction bases: 7. The CDR3 DNA sequence: TGTGCCAGCAGCCGGACAGGGGAGACGTCACCCCTCCACTTT. Translating it yields CASSRTGETSPLHF.

The rearrangement links TRBV19 to TRBJ1-5; 12 bases fit TRBD1. Losses at the gene ends were 3 bases for V and 4 bases for J; bases not matched to a gene: 4. The CDR3 loop spans 16 amino acids. CDR1 and CDR2 (germline): LNHDA, SQIVND (reference sequence). This CDR3 reads CASSMWGQGANQPQHF. The CDR3 bases are TGTGCCAGTAGTATGTGGGGACAGGGGGCAAATCAGCCCCAGCATTTT.

CDR3 DNA: TGTGCCAGTAGCGCCTCCGGGACAGGGAGTTACGAGCAGTACTTC. Translated: CASSASGTGSYEQYF. The chain joins TRBV19 to TRBJ2-7; 9 positions match TRBD1. Trimming took 6 bases from V and 4 from J; bases not matched to a gene: 10. CDR1 is LNHDA, CDR2 SQIVND, per germline (reference sequence). This CDR3 is 15 amino acids long.

The chain carries TRBV19 and TRBJ2-6; weak D call: TRBD2 (5 bases). The CDR3 contains 15 residues. Per the germline V gene, CDR1 is LNHDA and CDR2 is SQIVND (reference sequence). V dropped 4 bases and J dropped 1 base, with 8 bases sitting between them. The CDR3 DNA is TGTGCCAGTAGTAGGACTCGTTCTGGGGCCAACGTCCTGACTTTC. Its protein is CASSRTRSGANVLTF.

V gene TRBV18 combines with J gene TRBJ2-5; a weak D match, TRBD1 (5 bases). Germline CDR1 and CDR2: KGHSH and LQKENI. The V end was cut by 1 base, the J end by 1 base, with 7 bases between. The CDR3 is 14 residues long. CDR3 protein: CASSPQGSQETQYF. DNA for the CDR3: TGTGCCAGCTCACCACAGGGGTCCCAAGAGACCCAGTACTTC.

The chain links TRBV7-6 to TRBJ2-3; TRBD2 aligns across 10 bases. Trimming took 5 bases from V and 4 from J; bases not matched to a gene: 15. This CDR3 region has 18 residues. The V gene's germline CDR1 is SGHVS and CDR2 FNYEAQ. The CDR3 loop is CASSLAKRGGLRADTQYF. In DNA, the CDR3 is TGTGCCAGCAGCCTTGCGAAGCGGGGGGGCCTACGTGCAGATACGCAGTATTTT.

This clone was observed a single time. The chain recombines TRBV10-1 with TRBJ2-1; TRBD2 might be the D (6 bases). V lost 6 bases and J lost 6, with 18 bases in between. This CDR3 spans 15 amino acids. Germline V gene data show CDR1 as WNHNN and CDR2 as SYGVQD (reference sequence). CDR3 DNA sequence: TGCGCCAGCAGCCTCGGAGTAGTGGGAGGCAATGAGCAGTTCTTC. Translation gives CASSLGVVGGNEQFF.

V is TRBV7-2 and J is TRBJ1-1, with a weak D call TRBD1 (6 bases). The V gene lost 2 bases and the J gene lost 8 bases, with 15 bases spanning the gap. Germline CDR1 reads SGHTA; CDR2 reads FQGNSA. CDR3 length: 14 amino acids. This CDR3 is CASSLSRGGYEAFF. CDR3 bases: TGTGCCAGCAGCTTATCGCGAGGGGGATACGAAGCTTTCTTT.

V gene TRBV7-6 combines with J gene TRBJ1-1; D perhaps matches TRBD1 (6 bases). This CDR3 has 15 residues. The germline V and J ends were trimmed by 4 bases and 1 base, with 13 bases remaining between them. Germline lookup yields CDR1 SGHVS and CDR2 FNYEAQ. The CDR3 nucleotides are TGTGCCAGCAGCTCTCTCAGGGGTCCGAACACTGAAGCTTTCTTT. Protein: CASSSLRGPNTEAFF. Full variable domain (rest looked up from reference TRBV7-6 and TRBJ1-1): GAGVSQSPRYKVTKRGQDVALRCDPISGHVSLYWYRQALGQGPEFLTYFNYEAQQDKSGLPNDRFSAERPEGSISTLTIQRTEQRDSAMYRCASSSLRGPNTEAFFGQGTRLTVV.

The CDR3 DNA reads TGTGCCATCAGTGAGGACAGGATCTCACCCCTCCACTTT. Amino acid sequence: CAISEDRISPLHF. The J gene is TRBJ1-6, the V gene TRBV10-3; D perhaps matches TRBD1 (6 bases). There are 13 residues in the CDR3. Germline CDR1 and CDR2: ENHRY and SYGVKD. Trimming took 2 bases from V and 10 from J, leaving 9 bases between them.

In its sample, this clone was seen a few times. In DNA form, the CDR3 reads TGCGCCAGCAGCTTGTTGGGAAGGGGCTATGGCTACACCTTC. Protein product: CASSLLGRGYGYTF. The V call is TRBV5-1, the J call TRBJ1-2, with a weak D call TRBD1 (5 bases). From germline, CDR1 is SGHRS and CDR2 YFSETQ. With 1 base removed from V and 4 bases from J, the gap between germline ends came to 11 bases. This CDR3 contains 14 residues.

V and J are TRBV11-2 and TRBJ2-5; 9 bases line up with TRBD1. Germline-derived CDR1 and CDR2 are SGHAT and FQNNGV. The CDR3 loop spans 15 amino acids. V was pared by 3 bases and J by 4 bases, with 6 bases of the junction left unmatched. DNA for the CDR3: TGTGCCAGCAGCTTGGCGGGGACAGGGAGAGAGACCCAGTACTTC. Translated: CASSLAGTGRETQYF. Variable domain in full (rest from reference TRBV11-2 and TRBJ2-5): EAGVAQSPRYKIIEKRQSVAFWCNPISGHATLYWYQQILGQGPKLLIQFQNNGVVDDSQLPKDRFSAERLKGVDSTLKIQPAKLEDSAVYLCASSLAGTGRETQYFGPGTRLLVL.

This CDR3 is CASSYTRGNTEAFF. The CDR3 DNA sequence: TGTGCCAGCAGTTACACCCGCGGGAACACTGAAGCTTTCTTT. The gene calls are TRBV6-5 and TRBJ1-1; D is unresolved. The CDR3 totals 14 residues. Germline V gene data show CDR1 as MNHEY and CDR2 as SVGAGI. V was clipped by 2 bases and J by 1 base, with 8 bases between them.

The chain carries TRBV5-4 and TRBJ2-5; the D is unclear. The V end lost 0 bases, the J end lost 3 bases, and 9 bases lay between the germline ends. Germline CDR1 is SGHNT and CDR2 is YYREEE (reference sequence). This CDR3 has 14 amino acids. The DNA of the CDR3 is TGTGCCAGCAGCTTGGAACCCAGAAAAGAGACCCAGTACTTC. This sequence encodes CASSLEPRKETQYF.

This chain uses TRBV18 with TRBJ1-2; 8 bases align to TRBD1. With V trimmed by 6 bases and J by 6 bases, 3 bases remained unmatched. The length of the CDR3 is 12 residues. In germline, CDR1 is KGHSH, CDR2 LQKENI. The CDR3 here is CASSATGDGYTF. DNA for the CDR3: TGTGCCAGCTCGGCGACAGGGGATGGCTACACCTTC.